One sample yielded the 17 T cell receptor beta chains listed below, sequenced in a study of response to subunit inactivated influenza vaccine. Using its own MiXCR run on the RT-PCR reads, TCRdb lists one record per CDR3 protein. The table lists 530,000 or so distinct CDR3 sequences, around 15% of them singletons. The material was PBMCs from blood, obtained 11 to 12 days after vaccination. Receptor source: a man aged 45-60 years who received an inactivated influenza vaccine.

The sample holds a few counts of this clonotype. The chain carries TRBV5-1 and TRBJ2-5; maybe TRBD1 (5 bases). Trimming took off 0 bases at V and 0 bases at J, with 18 bases between the two ends. This CDR3 spans 18 amino acids. CDR1 is SGHRS, CDR2 YFSETQ, per germline. The CDR3 region is CASSLAVGAKRYQETQYF. The DNA for the CDR3 is TGCGCCAGCAGCTTGGCGGTTGGGGCTAAAAGGTACCAAGAGACCCAGTACTTC. Full variable domain (remainder filled in from reference TRBV5-1 and TRBJ2-5): KAGVTQTPRYLIKTRGQQVTLSCSPISGHRSVSWYQQTPGQGLQFLFEYFSETQRNKGNFPGRFSGRQFSNSRSEMNVSTLELGDSALYLCASSLAVGAKRYQETQYFGPGTRLLVL.

This clonotype was observed many times. The chain links TRBV5-1 to TRBJ1-2, with D maybe TRBD1 (5 bases). CDR1 is SGHRS, CDR2 YFSETQ, per germline. The CDR3 sequence is 15 residues long. The ends were cut back, 0 bases at V and 8 bases at J, with 17 bases in the middle. DNA of the CDR3: TGCGCCAGCAGCTTGGCCCTCGAGGGGAGTCGGGGCTACACCTTC. Translating gives CASSLALEGSRGYTF.

The J gene is TRBJ1-1, the V gene TRBV6-5, with D maybe TRBD1 (5 bases). V was clipped by 0 bases and J by 4 bases, with 12 bases between them. Per the germline V gene, CDR1 is MNHEY and CDR2 is SVGAGI. The CDR3 totals 15 residues. The CDR3 is CASSYSQGWGTEAFF. CDR3 DNA: TGTGCCAGCAGTTACTCCCAGGGCTGGGGCACTGAAGCTTTCTTT.

The rearrangement links TRBV29-1 to TRBJ2-4; D not certain. CDR3 length equals 12 residues. CDR1 SQVTM and CDR2 ANQGSEA come from the germline V gene. The V end lost 2 bases, the J end lost 6 bases, and 8 bases lay between the germline ends. CDR3 in amino acids: CSVELQLNIQYF. In DNA, the CDR3 is TGCAGCGTTGAACTGCAGCTAAACATTCAGTACTTC.

The V gene is TRBV7-9, the J gene TRBJ2-1; 11 nucleotides align to TRBD2. The germline V gene has CDR1 SEHNR and CDR2 FQNEAQ (reference sequence). The trim removed 4 bases at V and 5 bases at J, leaving 10 bases unmatched. The CDR3 is made up of 17 amino acids. The CDR3 DNA sequence: TGTGCCAGCAGCTCCTCCCGACGACTAGCGGGACACAATGAGCAGTTCTTC. Protein sequence: CASSSSRRLAGHNEQFF.

This clonotype was seen a few times. The V and J genes are TRBV30 and TRBJ2-7; unclear D gene. Germline V gives CDR1 GTSNPN, CDR2 SVGIG (reference sequence). Trimming took off 2 bases at V and 2 bases at J, with 4 bases between the two ends. The CDR3 is 11 amino acids. CDR3 in amino acids: CAWSITYEQYF. The CDR3 coding sequence is TGTGCCTGGAGTATTACCTACGAGCAGTACTTC.

This clonotype was observed a few times. V usage is TRBV29-1 and J usage is TRBJ2-3; D not resolved. CDR1 SQVTM and CDR2 ANQGSEA come from the germline V gene. Trimming took off 2 bases at V and 2 bases at J, with 8 bases between the two ends. CDR3 size: 13 residues. The CDR3 DNA sequence: TGCAGCGTTGAATCGGTCTTCACAGATACGCAGTATTTT. Translating it yields CSVESVFTDTQYF.

V and J are TRBV9 and TRBJ1-1, with D perhaps matching TRBD1 (6 bases). The germline V and J ends were trimmed by 2 bases and 3 bases, with 8 bases remaining between them. Germline V gene sequence: CDR1 SGDLS, CDR2 YYNGEE. The CDR3 length is 13 residues. This chain's CDR3 is CASSVDRHTEAFF. The CDR3 nucleotides are TGTGCCAGCAGCGTCGACAGGCACACTGAAGCTTTCTTT.

The V call is TRBV2, the J call TRBJ2-7, with a possible D match to TRBD1 (6 bases). The CDR3 totals 14 residues. The V gene's germline CDR1 is SNHLY and CDR2 FYNNEI. V lost 7 bases, J lost 6 bases, and 19 bases lay in between. This CDR3 reads CASTGTTSHGEQYF. The CDR3 bases are TGTGCCAGCACCGGGACAACCAGCCATGGCGAGCAGTACTTC.

This chain links TRBV6-5 with TRBJ2-7, with a possible D match to TRBD1 (6 bases). The germline V gene encodes CDR1 MNHEY and CDR2 SVGAGI. The CDR3 is 16 residues long. Trimming cost V 4 bases and J 3 bases, with 19 bases left between them. The CDR3 nucleotides read TGTGCCAGCAGTTCCGCGGGCTGGACAGCCCGCTACGAGCAGTACTTC. Protein sequence: CASSSAGWTARYEQYF.

The chain recombines TRBV19 with TRBJ2-5; 7 positions match TRBD1. This CDR3 contains 16 residues. Unmatched junction bases numbered 15, after V lost 6 bases and J lost 5 bases. Looked up from germline, CDR1 is LNHDA and CDR2 is SQIVND (reference sequence). CDR3 sequence: CASSISRTGTRETQYF. CDR3 sequence (DNA): TGTGCCAGTAGCATCTCCAGGACAGGCACGAGGGAGACCCAGTACTTC.

This clonotype was recorded many times. The CDR3 DNA follows: TGCGCCAGCAGCTTTGAGTTCCCCAGTTCCTACGAGCAGTACTTC. Translated: CASSFEFPSSYEQYF. The chain carries TRBV5-1 and TRBJ2-7; D unresolved. Trimming removed 2 bases from V and 1 base from J, with 13 bases in between. The germline gives CDR1 SGHRS, CDR2 YFSETQ. CDR3 length: 15 residues.

The sample holds many counts of this clonotype. The chain employs TRBV29-1 and TRBJ1-6; the D is unclear. Trimming removed 6 bases from V and 0 bases from J, with 9 bases in between. The CDR3 has 14 residues. Germline V gene lookup returns CDR1 SQVTM and CDR2 ANQGSEA. The CDR3 region has the DNA TGCAGCGTACAGTTCAGCTCCTATAATTCACCCCTCCACTTT. This sequence encodes CSVQFSSYNSPLHF.

This clonotype showed up just a few times. V usage is TRBV9 and J usage is TRBJ1-2; D perhaps matches TRBD1 (6 bases). Looked up from germline, CDR1 is SGDLS and CDR2 is YYNGEE. CDR3 length: 15 residues. The germline V and J ends were trimmed by 0 bases and 0 bases, with 9 bases remaining between them. CDR3 nucleotides: TGTGCCAGCAGCGTAGCAGGGGCACCTAACTATGGCTACACCTTC. Amino acid sequence: CASSVAGAPNYGYTF. The full variable domain, its missing parts supplied by reference TRBV9 and TRBJ1-2, is DSGVTQTPKHLITATGQRVTLRCSPRSGDLSVYWYQQSLDQGLQFLIQYYNGEERAKGNILERFSAQQFPDLHSELNLSSLELGDSALYFCASSVAGAPNYGYTFGSGTRLTVV.

This clonotype came up a few times. The gene calls are TRBV5-5 and TRBJ2-7; D is possibly TRBD1 (6 bases). Germline lookup yields CDR1 SGHKS and CDR2 YYEKEE (reference sequence). The CDR3 spans 15 residues. Trimming left V 4 bases short and J 0 bases short, with 14 bases between. CDR3 nucleotides: TGTGCCAGCAGCCCGACCGGACAGACCTCCTACGAGCAGTACTTC. This gives the protein CASSPTGQTSYEQYF. Full variable domain (rest looked up from reference TRBV5-5 and TRBJ2-7): DAGVTQSPTHLIKTRGQQVTLRCSPISGHKSVSWYQQVLGQGPQFIFQYYEKEERGRGNFPDRFSARQFPNYSSELNVNALLLGDSALYLCASSPTGQTSYEQYFGPGTRLTVT.

The table lists this clonotype with a few counts. The CDR3 is CASSSNAVAGGPKNIQYF. The CDR3 coding sequence is TGCGCCAGCAGCTCAAACGCGGTGGCGGGGGGCCCCAAAAACATTCAGTACTTC. This rearrangement joins TRBV5-1 to TRBJ2-4; 8 positions match TRBD2. The V segment lost 3 bases and the J segment 2 bases; nucleotides outside the gene matches: 13. Per the germline V gene, CDR1 is SGHRS and CDR2 is YFSETQ. The CDR3 is made up of 18 amino acids.

This clonotype was observed a few times. The chain joins TRBV9 to TRBJ2-1; the D is unclear. V was trimmed by 4 bases and J by 0 bases, leaving 11 bases between them. CDR1 is SGDLS, CDR2 YYNGEE, per germline. The CDR3 covers 15 residues. The CDR3: CASSTFSSSYNEQFF. CDR3 in DNA: TGTGCCAGCAGCACTTTCTCCAGCTCCTACAATGAGCAGTTCTTC.